This T cell receptor beta chain emerged from a study of patients and donors after allogeneic stem cell transplantation. This clonotype was found many times. TCRdb ran MiXCR on the RT-PCR reads and lists one entry per CDR3 protein. The top ten hold 60% to 75% of the sample, which has around 90,000 distinct CDR3 sequences, 48% seen once. The CDR3 sequence is 13 residues long. Trimming cost V 4 bases and J 1 base, with 7 bases left between them. The germline gives CDR1 SGHTA, CDR2 FQGTGA. Source material: blood, either unsorted or a sorted T cell fraction (not recorded which). The V and J genes are TRBV7-3 and TRBJ1-1, with D possibly matching TRBD1 (5 bases). The sequence derives from a human donor who was either an allogeneic HSCT recipient or a stem cell or donor lymphocyte infusion donor (not recorded which). It is not recorded whose cells these are; they may come from a transplant donor. The chain's CDR3 is CASSSTENTEAFF. In DNA form, the CDR3 reads TGTGCCAGCAGCTCGACAGAGAACACTGAAGCTTTCTTT.